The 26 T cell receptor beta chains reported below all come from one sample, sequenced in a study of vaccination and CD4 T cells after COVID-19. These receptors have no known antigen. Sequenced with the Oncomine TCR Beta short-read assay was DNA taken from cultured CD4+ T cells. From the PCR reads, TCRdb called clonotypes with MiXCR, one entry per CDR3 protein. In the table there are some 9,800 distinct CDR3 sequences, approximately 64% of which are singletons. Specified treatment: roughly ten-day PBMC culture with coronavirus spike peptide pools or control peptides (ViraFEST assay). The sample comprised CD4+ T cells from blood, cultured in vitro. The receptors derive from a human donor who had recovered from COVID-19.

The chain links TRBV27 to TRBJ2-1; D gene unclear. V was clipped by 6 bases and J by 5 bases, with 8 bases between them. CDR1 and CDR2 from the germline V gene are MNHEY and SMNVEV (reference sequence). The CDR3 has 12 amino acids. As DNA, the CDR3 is TGTGCCAGCAGCCGTATAGACAATGAGCAGTTCTTC. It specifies CASSRIDNEQFF.

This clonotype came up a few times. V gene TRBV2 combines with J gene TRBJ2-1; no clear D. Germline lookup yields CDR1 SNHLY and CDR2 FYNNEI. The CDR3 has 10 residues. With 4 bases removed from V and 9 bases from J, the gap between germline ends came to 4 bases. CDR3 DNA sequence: TGTGCCAGCAGTGTTATTGAGCAGTTCTTC. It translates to CASSVIEQFF.

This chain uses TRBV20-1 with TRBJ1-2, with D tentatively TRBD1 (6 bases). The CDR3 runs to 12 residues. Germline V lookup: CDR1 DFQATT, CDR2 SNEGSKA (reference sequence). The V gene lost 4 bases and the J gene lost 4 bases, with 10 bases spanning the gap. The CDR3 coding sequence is TGCAGTGCTAACACAGGGACCTATGGCTACACCTTC. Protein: CSANTGTYGYTF.

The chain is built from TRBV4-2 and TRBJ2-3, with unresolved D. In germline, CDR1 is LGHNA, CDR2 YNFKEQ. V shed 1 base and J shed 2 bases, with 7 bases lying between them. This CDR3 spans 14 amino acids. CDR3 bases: TGTGCCAGCAGCCAAGGGCCACTCACAGATACGCAGTATTTT. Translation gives CASSQGPLTDTQYF.

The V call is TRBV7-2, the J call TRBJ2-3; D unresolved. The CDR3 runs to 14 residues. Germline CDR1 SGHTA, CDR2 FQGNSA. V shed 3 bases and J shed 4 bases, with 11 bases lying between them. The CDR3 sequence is CASSFRPGPDTQYF. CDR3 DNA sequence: TGTGCCAGCAGCTTTCGACCGGGCCCAGATACGCAGTATTTT. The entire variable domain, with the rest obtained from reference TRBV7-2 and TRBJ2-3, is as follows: GAGVSQSPSNKVTEKGKDVELRCDPISGHTALYWYRQSLGQGLEFLIYFQGNSAPDKSGLPSDRFSAERTGGSVSTLTIQRTQQEDSAVYLCASSFRPGPDTQYFGPGTRLTVL.

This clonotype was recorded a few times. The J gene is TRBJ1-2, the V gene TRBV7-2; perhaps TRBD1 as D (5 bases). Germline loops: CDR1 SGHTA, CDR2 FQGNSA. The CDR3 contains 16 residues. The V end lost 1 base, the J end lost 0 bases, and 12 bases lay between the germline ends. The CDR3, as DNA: TGTGCCAGCAGCTTAGTCCCCGGGGCAGCTAACTATGGCTACACCTTC. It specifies CASSLVPGAANYGYTF.

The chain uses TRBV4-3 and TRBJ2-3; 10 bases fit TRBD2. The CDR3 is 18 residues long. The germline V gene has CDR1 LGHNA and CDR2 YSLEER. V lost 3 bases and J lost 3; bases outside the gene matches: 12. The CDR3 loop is CASSQAPSSGGATDTQYF. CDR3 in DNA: TGCGCCAGCAGCCAGGCTCCCTCAAGCGGGGGGGCGACAGATACGCAGTATTTT.

The CDR3, as DNA: TGTGCCAGCCCGGGACAGGGAACAGATACGCAGTATTTT. This encodes CASPGQGTDTQYF. This chain uses TRBV19 with TRBJ2-3; the match to TRBD1 covers 9 bases. Looked up from germline, CDR1 is LNHDA and CDR2 is SQIVND (reference sequence). The J segment lost 3 bases and the V segment lost 9 bases, leaving 4 bases of the junction unmatched. The CDR3 runs 13 residues.

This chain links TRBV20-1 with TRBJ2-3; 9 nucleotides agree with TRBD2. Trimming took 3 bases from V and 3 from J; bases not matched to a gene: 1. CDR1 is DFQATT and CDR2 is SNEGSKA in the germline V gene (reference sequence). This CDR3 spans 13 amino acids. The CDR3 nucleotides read TGCAGTGCTAGGACTAGCGGTACAGATACGCAGTATTTT. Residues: CSARTSGTDTQYF.

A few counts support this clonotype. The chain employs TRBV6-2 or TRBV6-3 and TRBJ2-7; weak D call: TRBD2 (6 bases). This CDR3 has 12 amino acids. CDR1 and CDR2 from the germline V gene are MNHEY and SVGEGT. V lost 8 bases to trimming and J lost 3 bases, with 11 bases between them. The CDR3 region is CASGGTDYEQYF. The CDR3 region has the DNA TGTGCCAGCGGGGGGACTGACTACGAGCAGTACTTC.

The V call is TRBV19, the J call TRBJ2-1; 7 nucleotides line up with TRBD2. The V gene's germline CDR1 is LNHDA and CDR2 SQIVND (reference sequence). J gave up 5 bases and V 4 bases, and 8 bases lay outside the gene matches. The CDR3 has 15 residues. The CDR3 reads CASSKGGGEDNEQFF. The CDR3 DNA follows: TGTGCCAGTAGTAAGGGCGGGGGAGAAGACAATGAGCAGTTCTTC.

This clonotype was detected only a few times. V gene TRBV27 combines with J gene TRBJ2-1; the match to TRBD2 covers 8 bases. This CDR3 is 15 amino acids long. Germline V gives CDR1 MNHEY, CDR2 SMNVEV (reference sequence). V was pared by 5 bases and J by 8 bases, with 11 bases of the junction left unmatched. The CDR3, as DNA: TGTGCCAGCAGTACAAACGGGGGGGCCGGCCATGAGCAGTTCTTC. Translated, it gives CASSTNGGAGHEQFF.

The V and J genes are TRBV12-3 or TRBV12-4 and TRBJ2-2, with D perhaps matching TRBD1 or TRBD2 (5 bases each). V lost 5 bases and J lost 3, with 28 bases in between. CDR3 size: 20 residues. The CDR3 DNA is TGTGCCAGCAGTGTCTCTATTTTGGGACGGCTTACGCGGGACACCGGGGAGCTGTTTTTT. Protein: CASSVSILGRLTRDTGELFF.

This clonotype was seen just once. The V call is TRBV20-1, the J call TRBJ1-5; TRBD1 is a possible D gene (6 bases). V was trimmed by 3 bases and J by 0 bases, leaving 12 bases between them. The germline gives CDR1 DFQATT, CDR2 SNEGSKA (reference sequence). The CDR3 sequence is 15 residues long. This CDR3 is CSASPRGRSNQPQHF. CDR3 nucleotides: TGCAGTGCTAGCCCCAGGGGTCGTAGCAATCAGCCCCAGCATTTT.

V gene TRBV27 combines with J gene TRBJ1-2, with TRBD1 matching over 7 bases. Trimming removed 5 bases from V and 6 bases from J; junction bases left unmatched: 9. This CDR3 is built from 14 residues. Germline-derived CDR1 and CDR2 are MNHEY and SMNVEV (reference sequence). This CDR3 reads CASSTLDRRDGYTF. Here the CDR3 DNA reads TGTGCCAGCAGTACACTGGACAGGCGAGATGGCTACACCTTC.

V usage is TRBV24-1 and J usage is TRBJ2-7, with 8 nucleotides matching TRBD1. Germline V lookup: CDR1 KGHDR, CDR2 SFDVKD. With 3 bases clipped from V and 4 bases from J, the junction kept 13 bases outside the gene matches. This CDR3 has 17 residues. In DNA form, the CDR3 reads TGTGCCACCAGTGATAACTCCAGAGGACAGGGTAGGTACGAGCAGTACTTC. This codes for CATSDNSRGQGRYEQYF.

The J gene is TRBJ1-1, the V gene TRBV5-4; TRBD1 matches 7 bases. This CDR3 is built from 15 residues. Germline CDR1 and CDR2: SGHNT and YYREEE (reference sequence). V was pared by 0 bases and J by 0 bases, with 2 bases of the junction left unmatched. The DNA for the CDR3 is TGTGCCAGCAGCTTGGCCGGGACAGTGAACACTGAAGCTTTCTTT. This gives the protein CASSLAGTVNTEAFF. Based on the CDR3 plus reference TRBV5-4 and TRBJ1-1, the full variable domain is ETGVTQSPTHLIKTRGQQVTLRCSSQSGHNTVSWYQQALGQGPQFIFQYYREEENGRGNFPPRFSGLQFPNYSSELNVNALELDDSALYLCASSLAGTVNTEAFFGQGTRLTVV.

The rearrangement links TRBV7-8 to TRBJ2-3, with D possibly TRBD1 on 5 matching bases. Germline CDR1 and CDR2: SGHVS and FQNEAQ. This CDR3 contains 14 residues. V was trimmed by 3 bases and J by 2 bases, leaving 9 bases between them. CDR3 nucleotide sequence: TGTGCCAGCAGCTTGGACAACCCCACAGATACGCAGTATTTT. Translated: CASSLDNPTDTQYF.

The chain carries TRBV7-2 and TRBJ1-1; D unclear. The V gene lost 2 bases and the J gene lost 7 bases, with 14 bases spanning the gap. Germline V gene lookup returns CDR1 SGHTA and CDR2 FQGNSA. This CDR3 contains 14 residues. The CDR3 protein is CASSLIKPGSEAFF. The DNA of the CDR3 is TGTGCCAGCAGCTTAATTAAGCCCGGTAGTGAAGCTTTCTTT.

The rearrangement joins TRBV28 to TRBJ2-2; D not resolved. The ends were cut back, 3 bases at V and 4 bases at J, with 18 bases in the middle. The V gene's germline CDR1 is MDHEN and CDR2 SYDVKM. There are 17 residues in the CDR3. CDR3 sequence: CASSFSPRTPSTGELFF. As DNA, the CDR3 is TGTGCCAGCAGTTTTTCCCCTCGGACGCCGAGCACCGGGGAGCTGTTTTTT.

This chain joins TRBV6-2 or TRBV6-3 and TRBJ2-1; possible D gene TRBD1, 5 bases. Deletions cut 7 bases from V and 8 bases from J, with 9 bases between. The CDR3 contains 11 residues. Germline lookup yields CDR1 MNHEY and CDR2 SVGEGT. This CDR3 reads CASTRDHEQFF. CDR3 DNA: TGTGCCAGCACCAGGGATCATGAGCAGTTCTTC.

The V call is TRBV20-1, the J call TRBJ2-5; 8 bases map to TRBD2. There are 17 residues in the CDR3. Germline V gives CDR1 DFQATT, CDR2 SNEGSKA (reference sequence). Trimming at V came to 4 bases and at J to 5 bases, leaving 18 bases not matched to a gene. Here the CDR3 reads CSATSGGGRLLGETQYF. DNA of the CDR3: TGCAGTGCTACCTCCGGCGGCGGGAGGCTCTTGGGGGAGACCCAGTACTTC.

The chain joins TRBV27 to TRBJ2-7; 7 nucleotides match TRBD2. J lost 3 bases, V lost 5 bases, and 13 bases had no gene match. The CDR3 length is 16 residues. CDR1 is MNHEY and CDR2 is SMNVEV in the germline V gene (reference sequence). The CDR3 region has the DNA TGTGCCAGCAGTCCCCACCGGGCTAGCGGAAACTACGAGCAGTACTTC. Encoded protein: CASSPHRASGNYEQYF.

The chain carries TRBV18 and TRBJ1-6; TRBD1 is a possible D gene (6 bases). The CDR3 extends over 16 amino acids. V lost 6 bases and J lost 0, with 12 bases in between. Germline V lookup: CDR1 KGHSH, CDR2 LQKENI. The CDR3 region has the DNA TGTGCCAGCTCGCGGGACACAAGCTCCTATAATTCACCCCTCCACTTT. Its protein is CASSRDTSSYNSPLHF.

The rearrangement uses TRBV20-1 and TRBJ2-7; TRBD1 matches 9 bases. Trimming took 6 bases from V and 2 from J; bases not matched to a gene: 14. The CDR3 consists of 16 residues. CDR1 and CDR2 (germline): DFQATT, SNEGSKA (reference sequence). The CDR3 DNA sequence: TGCAGTGCCCGAACCCCCAGGACAGGGGATACCTACGAGCAGTACTTC. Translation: CSARTPRTGDTYEQYF.

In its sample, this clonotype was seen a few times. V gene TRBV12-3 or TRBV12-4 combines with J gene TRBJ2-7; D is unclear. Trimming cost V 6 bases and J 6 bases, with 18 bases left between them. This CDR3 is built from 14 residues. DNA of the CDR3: TGTGCCAGCAGCTCTCCAATAGAGTTAGGCGAGCAGTACTTC. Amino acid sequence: CASSSPIELGEQYF.